These 23 T cell receptor beta chains came from one sample sequenced in a study of blood T cell repertoires in COVID-19. The protocol was immunoSEQ multiplex PCR, while the TCRdb copy is restricted to in-frame clones and leaves out a portion. The data contain 150,000 or so clones, approximately 90% of them singletons. Sequencing was performed on peripheral blood. The receptors stem from a man younger than 35 with acute or convalescent COVID-19.

The table lists this clone with a count of one. The chain employs TRBV5-1 and TRBJ1-1; TRBD1 agrees at 9 bases. The J segment lost 7 bases and the V segment lost 2 bases, leaving 15 bases of the junction unmatched. CDR3 size: 17 residues. Germline values: CDR1 SGHRS, CDR2 YFSETQ. The CDR3 is CASSFDAPGTGSHEAFF. CDR3 nucleotide sequence: TGCGCCAGCAGCTTCGACGCCCCCGGGACAGGGTCCCATGAAGCTTTCTTT.

The chain recombines TRBV6-5 with TRBJ1-5; D may be TRBD1 (5 bases). V dropped 6 bases and J dropped 4 bases, with 7 bases sitting between them. CDR3 size: 12 residues. Germline lookup yields CDR1 MNHEY and CDR2 SVGAGI. In DNA form, the CDR3 reads TGTGCCAGCAGGAAGGGGAATCAGCCCCAGCATTTT. Translation: CASRKGNQPQHF.

This chain's CDR3 is CASSGRGLAGGTDTQYF. The CDR3 DNA is TGTGCCAGCAGCGGGAGGGGACTAGCGGGGGGCACAGATACGCAGTATTTT. The chain uses TRBV9 and TRBJ2-3; TRBD2 agrees at 14 bases. J lost 1 base, V lost 3 bases, and 4 bases had no gene match. The CDR3 has 17 amino acids. Germline V gene lookup returns CDR1 SGDLS and CDR2 YYNGEE.

V is TRBV6-6 and J is TRBJ1-4; D perhaps matches TRBD1 (5 bases). The CDR3 consists of 14 residues. The V gene's germline CDR1 is MNHNY and CDR2 SVGAGI (reference sequence). V dropped 2 bases and J dropped 5 bases, with 9 bases sitting between them. In DNA, the CDR3 is TGTGCCAGCAGTTACCTTGGGGGGAATGAAAAACTGTTTTTT. Its translation: CASSYLGGNEKLFF.

The V call is TRBV27, the J call TRBJ2-5, with 7 bases lining up with TRBD1. The V and J ends lost 6 bases and 0 bases, in that order; junction bases with no gene match: 16. CDR1 is MNHEY, CDR2 SMNVEV, per germline (reference sequence). The CDR3 loop spans 18 amino acids. CDR3 residues: CASSPTGMVTSYQETQYF. The DNA for the CDR3 is TGTGCCAGCAGCCCGACAGGGATGGTCACCTCGTACCAAGAGACCCAGTACTTC.

CDR3 in DNA: TGTGCCAGTAGTATAATAAGGACAGCAATTAACTATGGCTACACCTTC. Translating it yields CASSIIRTAINYGYTF. The chain combines TRBV19 with TRBJ1-2; maybe TRBD1 (6 bases). CDR3 length equals 16 residues. Trimming left V 2 bases short and J 1 base short, with 14 bases between. CDR1 is LNHDA and CDR2 is SQIVND in the germline V gene (reference sequence).

The gene calls are TRBV19 and TRBJ1-1; possible D gene TRBD1, 5 bases. Trimming removed 3 bases from V and 8 bases from J, with 10 bases in between. This CDR3 has 12 residues. Germline CDR1 LNHDA, CDR2 SQIVND (reference sequence). The CDR3 DNA follows: TGTGCCAGTAGTATTGGAGGGGCGGAAGCTTTCTTT. Amino acids: CASSIGGAEAFF. Filled out from reference TRBV19 and TRBJ1-1, the complete variable domain reads DGGITQSPKYLFRKEGQNVTLSCEQNLNHDAMYWYRQDPGQGLRLIYYSQIVNDFQKGDIAEGYSVSREKKESFPLTVTSAQKNPTAFYLCASSIGGAEAFFGQGTRLTVV.

This chain joins TRBV18 and TRBJ2-5; the D is unclear. The V end lost 3 bases, the J end lost 5 bases, and 19 bases lay between the germline ends. This CDR3 has 16 residues. The V gene's germline CDR1 is KGHSH and CDR2 LQKENI. The CDR3 DNA follows: TGTGCCAGCTCACCGTTCACGGGTTCCCAAACGGAGACCCAGTACTTC. It codes for CASSPFTGSQTETQYF.

The chain recombines TRBV7-8 with TRBJ2-1; a weak D match, TRBD2 (5 bases). Trimming cost V 3 bases and J 0 bases, with 9 bases left between them. The CDR3 runs to 15 residues. Germline V lookup: CDR1 SGHVS, CDR2 FQNEAQ. CDR3 DNA: TGTGCCAGCAGCTTGACGGGAAGCTCCTACAATGAGCAGTTCTTC. This sequence encodes CASSLTGSSYNEQFF. Based on the CDR3 plus reference TRBV7-8 and TRBJ2-1, the full variable domain is GAGVSQSPRYKVAKRGQDVALRCDPISGHVSLFWYQQALGQGPEFLTYFQNEAQLDKSGLPSDRFFAERPEGSVSTLKIQRTQQEDSAVYLCASSLTGSSYNEQFFGPGTRLTVL.

This chain joins TRBV3-1 (or the pseudogene TRBV3-2) and TRBJ2-7; 7 bases line up with TRBD1. The CDR3 is made up of 13 amino acids. V trimming: 5 bases; J trimming: 5 bases; junction bases outside the gene matches: 6. Per the germline V gene, CDR1 is LGHDT and CDR2 is YNNKEL (reference sequence). The CDR3 DNA follows: TGTGCCAGCAGCAGGGGACAGTTCCACGAGCAGTACTTC. This codes for CASSRGQFHEQYF.

The chain carries TRBV18 and TRBJ1-4; maybe TRBD1 (6 bases). Trimming cost V 3 bases and J 8 bases, with 19 bases left between them. The CDR3 runs to 16 residues. Germline-derived CDR1 and CDR2 are KGHSH and LQKENI. CDR3 in DNA: TGTGCCAGCTCACCCGGGTCGGGCAGGACAGACGAAAAACTGTTTTTT. The encoded protein is CASSPGSGRTDEKLFF.

In the case of this clone: This sample also contains other DNA sequences that code for the same CDR3. The chain recombines TRBV6-5 with TRBJ1-1; TRBD1 matches 7 bases. Germline V lookup: CDR1 MNHEY, CDR2 SVGAGI. The CDR3 consists of 13 residues. Trimming at V came to 6 bases and at J to 1 base, leaving 2 bases not matched to a gene. CDR3 in amino acids: CASSRTGNTEAFF. The CDR3 bases are TGTGCCAGCAGCCGGACAGGGAACACTGAAGCTTTCTTT.

This clone has more than one count but fewer than ten. This chain connects TRBV7-8 to TRBJ1-5; D perhaps matches TRBD1 (5 bases). This CDR3 is 15 amino acids long. Germline values: CDR1 SGHVS, CDR2 FQNEAQ. With 2 bases removed from V and 5 bases from J, the gap between germline ends came to 13 bases. The CDR3 DNA reads as TGTGCCAGCAGCTTAATGACTGGGGGGGATCAGCCCCAGCATTTT. Translated: CASSLMTGGDQPQHF.

V usage is TRBV5-1 and J usage is TRBJ2-2; 11 nucleotides align to TRBD1. There are 14 residues in the CDR3. The germline CDR1 and CDR2 sequences are SGHRS and YFSETQ. The J segment lost 7 bases and the V segment lost 7 bases, leaving 6 bases of the junction unmatched. The CDR3 loop reads CASVGQGDGGELFF. CDR3 nucleotide sequence: TGCGCCAGCGTGGGACAGGGGGACGGCGGGGAGCTGTTTTTT.

This clone came up a few times. The gene calls are TRBV7-9 and TRBJ1-2; TRBD1 matches 9 bases. The CDR3 has 14 amino acids. Trimming cost V 7 bases and J 0 bases; bases outside gene matches: 3. CDR1 and CDR2 (germline): SEHNR, FQNEAQ (reference sequence). The CDR3 reads CASIGTGTNYGYTF. CDR3 nucleotides: TGTGCCAGCATCGGGACAGGGACTAACTATGGCTACACCTTC.

This chain links TRBV11-2 with TRBJ1-1; D is unresolved. The CDR3 sequence is 14 residues long. Germline CDR1 SGHAT, CDR2 FQNNGV. Trimming shortened V by 1 base and J by 5 bases, and 11 bases separated the two germline ends. CDR3 DNA: TGTGCCAGCAGCTTAGCGTCTAGGAGGACTGAAGCTTTCTTT. This codes for CASSLASRRTEAFF. Using reference TRBV11-2 and TRBJ1-1 for the parts outside the CDR3, the full variable domain is EAGVAQSPRYKIIEKRQSVAFWCNPISGHATLYWYQQILGQGPKLLIQFQNNGVVDDSQLPKDRFSAERLKGVDSTLKIQPAKLEDSAVYLCASSLASRRTEAFFGQGTRLTVV.

The table lists this clone with a count of one. V is TRBV6-4 and J is TRBJ1-1, with a tentative D call TRBD1 (5 bases). CDR1 MRHNA and CDR2 SNTAGT come from the germline V gene. The CDR3 has 12 residues. The ends were cut back, 6 bases at V and 0 bases at J, with 5 bases in the middle. The CDR3 spells CASRGLNTEAFF. In nucleotides, the CDR3 is TGTGCCAGCAGGGGGCTGAACACTGAAGCTTTCTTT.

This chain uses TRBV3-1 (or the pseudogene TRBV3-2) with TRBJ2-5, with D unclear. V shed 3 bases and J shed 5 bases, with 10 bases lying between them. Germline loops: CDR1 LGHDT, CDR2 YNNKEL (reference sequence). CDR3 length equals 13 residues. The CDR3 bases are TGTGCCAGCAGCCATACTAATAGGGAGACCCAGTACTTC. This encodes CASSHTNRETQYF.

The chain links TRBV5-4 to TRBJ1-3, with 8 bases matching TRBD1. The CDR3 is made up of 15 amino acids. Germline values: CDR1 SGHNT, CDR2 YYREEE (reference sequence). The V gene end was trimmed by 4 bases and the J gene end by 2 bases; junction bases not matched to a gene: 5. The CDR3 DNA reads TGTGCCAGCAGCACCAAACAGGGGGCTGGAAACACCATATATTTT. Amino acids: CASSTKQGAGNTIYF. Filled out from reference TRBV5-4 and TRBJ1-3, the complete variable domain reads ETGVTQSPTHLIKTRGQQVTLRCSSQSGHNTVSWYQQALGQGPQFIFQYYREEENGRGNFPPRFSGLQFPNYSSELNVNALELDDSALYLCASSTKQGAGNTIYFGEGSWLTVV.

This chain uses TRBV27 with TRBJ2-7; D is uncertain. The CDR3 has 13 residues. Germline-derived CDR1 and CDR2 are MNHEY and SMNVEV (reference sequence). Trimming took off 0 bases at V and 2 bases at J, with 5 bases between the two ends. The CDR3 DNA reads as TGTGCCAGCAGTTTATCCCTTACCTACGAGCAGTACTTC. It specifies CASSLSLTYEQYF.

The count of this clone is one. The chain links TRBV5-4 to TRBJ1-2, with 7 bases fitting TRBD1. CDR1 is SGHNT and CDR2 is YYREEE in the germline V gene (reference sequence). The V and J ends lost 4 bases and 3 bases, in that order; junction bases with no gene match: 6. The CDR3 is 14 amino acids. The CDR3 sequence is CASSPDRDYYGYTF. For the CDR3, the DNA is TGTGCCAGCAGCCCCGACAGGGACTACTATGGCTACACCTTC.

The chain joins TRBV14 to TRBJ1-1, with a weak D call TRBD1 (5 bases). The CDR3 extends over 15 amino acids. Germline loops: CDR1 SGHDN, CDR2 FVKESK. V was shortened by 1 base and J by 3 bases, with 12 bases between the two germline ends. The CDR3: CASSQANRGHTEAFF. The CDR3 nucleotides are TGTGCCAGCAGCCAAGCTAATAGGGGCCACACTGAAGCTTTCTTT.

The CDR3 DNA follows: TGTGCCAGCAGCCACCAGGGACAGGGGGGTAATGGAGCTTTCTTT. Encoded protein: CASSHQGQGGNGAFF. The J gene is TRBJ1-1, the V gene TRBV3-1 (or the pseudogene TRBV3-2), with TRBD1 matching 11 bases. The V and J ends lost 3 bases and 10 bases, in that order; junction bases with no gene match: 10. This CDR3 spans 15 amino acids. Germline V lookup: CDR1 LGHDT, CDR2 YNNKEL (reference sequence).